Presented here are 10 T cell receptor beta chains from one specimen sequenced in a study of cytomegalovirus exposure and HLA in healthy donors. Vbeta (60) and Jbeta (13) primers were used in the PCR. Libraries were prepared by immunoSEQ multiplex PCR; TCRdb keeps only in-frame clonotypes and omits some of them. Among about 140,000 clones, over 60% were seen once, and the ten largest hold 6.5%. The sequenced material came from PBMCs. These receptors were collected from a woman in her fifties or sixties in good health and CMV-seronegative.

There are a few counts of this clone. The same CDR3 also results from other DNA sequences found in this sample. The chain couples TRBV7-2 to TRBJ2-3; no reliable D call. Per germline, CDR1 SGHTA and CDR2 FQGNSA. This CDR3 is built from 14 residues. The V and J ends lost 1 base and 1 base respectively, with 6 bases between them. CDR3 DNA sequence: TGTGCCAGCAGCTTAGGGCTCGGCACAGATACGCAGTATTTT. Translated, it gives CASSLGLGTDTQYF.

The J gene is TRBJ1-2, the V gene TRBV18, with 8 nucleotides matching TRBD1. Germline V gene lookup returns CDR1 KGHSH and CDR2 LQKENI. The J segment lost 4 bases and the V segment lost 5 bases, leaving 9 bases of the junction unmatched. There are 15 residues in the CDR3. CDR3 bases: TGTGCCAGCTCAGGGGCCGGGACAGGAAGCTATGGCTACACCTTC. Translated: CASSGAGTGSYGYTF. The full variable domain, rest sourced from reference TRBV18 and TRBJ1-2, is NAGVMQNPRHLVRRRGQEARLRCSPMKGHSHVYWYRQLPEEGLKFMVYLQKENIIDESGMPKERFSAEFPKEGPSILRIQQVVRGDSAAYFCASSGAGTGSYGYTFGSGTRLTVV.

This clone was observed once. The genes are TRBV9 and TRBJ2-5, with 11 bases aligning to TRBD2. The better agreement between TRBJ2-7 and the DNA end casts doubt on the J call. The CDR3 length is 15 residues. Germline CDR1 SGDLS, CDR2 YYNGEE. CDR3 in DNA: TGTGCCAGCAGCGGTCCGGGACTAGCGGCTGGCGAGCAGTACTTC. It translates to CASSGPGLAAGEQYF.

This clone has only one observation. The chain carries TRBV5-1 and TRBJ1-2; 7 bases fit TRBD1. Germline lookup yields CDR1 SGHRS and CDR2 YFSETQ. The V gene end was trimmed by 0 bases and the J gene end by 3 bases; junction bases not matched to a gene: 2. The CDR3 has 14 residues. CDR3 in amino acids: CASSLGQGDYGYTF. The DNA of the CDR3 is TGCGCCAGCAGCTTGGGACAGGGAGACTATGGCTACACCTTC. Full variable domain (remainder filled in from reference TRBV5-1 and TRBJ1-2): KAGVTQTPRYLIKTRGQQVTLSCSPISGHRSVSWYQQTPGQGLQFLFEYFSETQRNKGNFPGRFSGRQFSNSRSEMNVSTLELGDSALYLCASSLGQGDYGYTFGSGTRLTVV.

CDR3 protein: CASNPTGAYYGYTF. CDR3 bases: TGTGCCAGTAATCCGACAGGGGCCTACTATGGCTACACCTTC. The V call is TRBV19, the J call TRBJ1-2, with 8 bases that match TRBD1. With 7 bases clipped from V and 3 bases from J, the junction kept 7 bases outside the gene matches. Germline assignment: CDR1 LNHDA and CDR2 SQIVND (reference sequence). The CDR3 extends over 14 amino acids.

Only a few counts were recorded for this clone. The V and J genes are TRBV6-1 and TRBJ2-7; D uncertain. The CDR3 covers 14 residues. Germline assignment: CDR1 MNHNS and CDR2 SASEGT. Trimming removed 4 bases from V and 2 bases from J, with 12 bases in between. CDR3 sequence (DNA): TGTGCCAGCAGTGCCCATGGGCTAACCTACGAGCAGTACTTC. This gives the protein CASSAHGLTYEQYF.

The CDR3 coding sequence is TGTGCCAGTAGTGCATGGGGCGATGGTGGCTACACCTTC. Amino acid sequence: CASSAWGDGGYTF. The chain carries TRBV19 and TRBJ1-2; tentative D call: TRBD1 (5 bases). Germline CDR1 reads LNHDA; CDR2 reads SQIVND (reference sequence). This CDR3 is 13 amino acids long. Trimming took off 5 bases at V and 7 bases at J, with 14 bases between the two ends.

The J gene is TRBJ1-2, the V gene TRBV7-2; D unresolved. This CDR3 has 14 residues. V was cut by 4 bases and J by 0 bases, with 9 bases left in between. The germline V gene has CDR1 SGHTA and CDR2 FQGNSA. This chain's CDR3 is CASSSPTPNYGYTF. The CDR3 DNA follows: TGTGCCAGCAGCTCCCCGACTCCTAACTATGGCTACACCTTC.

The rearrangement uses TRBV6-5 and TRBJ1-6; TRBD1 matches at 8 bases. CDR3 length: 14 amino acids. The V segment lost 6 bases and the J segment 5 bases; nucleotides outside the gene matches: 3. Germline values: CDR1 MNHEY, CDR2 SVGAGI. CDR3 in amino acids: CASSQTGDNSPLHF. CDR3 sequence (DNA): TGTGCCAGCAGCCAGACAGGGGATAATTCACCCCTCCACTTT.

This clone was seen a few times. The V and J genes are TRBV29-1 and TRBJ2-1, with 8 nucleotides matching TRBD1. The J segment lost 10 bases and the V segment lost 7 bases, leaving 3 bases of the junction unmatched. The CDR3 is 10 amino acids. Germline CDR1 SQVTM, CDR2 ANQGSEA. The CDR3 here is CSGGDREQFF. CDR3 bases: TGCAGCGGAGGGGACAGGGAGCAGTTCTTC.